A single sample is the source of the 8 T cell receptor beta chains below, sequenced in a study of blood T cell repertoires in COVID-19. Assay: immunoSEQ multiplex PCR; the TCRdb copy retains only in-frame clones and omits some. This table has around 270,000 clones, 80% to 90% appearing once. The source material was PBMCs or T cells enriched from blood (not recorded which). These receptors came from a woman in her twenties or thirties who had recovered from COVID-19.

Remarks on this clone: Mismatch with germline at one junction end may stem from a read error. The genes are TRBV9 and TRBJ2-2, with 7 bases fitting TRBD2. CDR3 length: 14 residues. In germline, CDR1 is SGDLS, CDR2 YYNGEE. CDR3 sequence reads: CASSGPGGTGELFF. DNA of the CDR3: TGTGCCAGTAGCGGGCCCGGGGGAACCGGGGAGCTGTTTTTT.

The V call is TRBV28, the J call TRBJ2-7; the D gene is possibly TRBD2 (7 bases). Germline CDR1 is MDHEN and CDR2 is SYDVKM. Between the trimmed V and J ends, which lost 2 bases and 0 bases, there was a span of 11 bases. The CDR3 totals 15 residues. CDR3 DNA: TGTGCCAGCAGTTTAGGGGCGGGGGCCTCCTACGAGCAGTACTTC. As protein: CASSLGAGASYEQYF.

This chain uses TRBV6-1 with TRBJ1-1; no clear D gene. The V gene lost 4 bases and the J gene lost 1 base, with 10 bases spanning the gap. Per the germline V gene, CDR1 is MNHNS and CDR2 is SASEGT. The CDR3 runs to 14 residues. The CDR3 sequence is CASSAERWNTEAFF. The CDR3 DNA follows: TGTGCCAGCAGTGCAGAACGATGGAACACTGAAGCTTTCTTT.

The chain links TRBV7-9 to TRBJ1-2; D not certain. Trimming cost V 3 bases and J 4 bases, with 9 bases left between them. This CDR3 region has 13 residues. CDR1 is SEHNR, CDR2 FQNEAQ, per germline (reference sequence). The CDR3 nucleotides are TGTGCCAGCAGCTTGGCGGTCAGCTATGGCTACACCTTC. Amino acids: CASSLAVSYGYTF.

Many counts were recorded for this clone. The J gene is TRBJ1-5, the V gene TRBV27, with D possibly being TRBD1 (5 bases). Trimming removed 5 bases from V and 8 bases from J, with 16 bases in between. The CDR3 consists of 14 residues. Per germline, CDR1 MNHEY and CDR2 SMNVEV (reference sequence). The CDR3 region has the DNA TGTGCCAGCAGTCCTAGACGCGGGGGGGAGCCCCAGCATTTT. Protein: CASSPRRGGEPQHF.

The gene calls are TRBV2 and TRBJ2-1; tentatively, D is TRBD1 (6 bases). The ends were cut back, 5 bases at V and 8 bases at J, with 13 bases in the middle. Germline V gives CDR1 SNHLY, CDR2 FYNNEI. CDR3 length: 13 residues. CDR3 sequence: CASSLTGLYEQFF. The DNA for the CDR3 is TGTGCCAGCAGTTTGACAGGCCTCTATGAGCAGTTCTTC.

This sequence joins TRBV6-4 and TRBJ1-2, with 9 bases that match TRBD1. The CDR3 length is 15 residues. Germline values: CDR1 MRHNA, CDR2 SNTAGT. Trimming cost V 0 bases and J 5 bases; bases outside gene matches: 4. Here the CDR3 DNA reads TGTGCCAGCAGTGACTCACGGACAGGGGTGTATGGCTACACCTTC. It yields the protein CASSDSRTGVYGYTF.

The rearrangement joins TRBV24-1 to TRBJ2-2; 8 nucleotides line up with TRBD2. Germline V lookup: CDR1 KGHDR, CDR2 SFDVKD. The CDR3 length is 14 residues. The V gene end was trimmed by 9 bases and the J gene end by 3 bases; junction bases not matched to a gene: 5. This CDR3 is CATREGIDTGELFF. The CDR3 coding sequence is TGTGCCACCCGGGAGGGAATCGACACCGGGGAGCTGTTTTTT.